Described below is a single T cell receptor (beta chain) sequence and its context. With V trimmed by 4 bases and J by 5 bases, 10 bases remained unmatched. The CDR3 spans 15 residues. CDR1 and CDR2 (germline): MDHEN, SYDVKM. TCRdb's table, derived via immunoSEQ multiplex PCR, lists solely in-frame clones and lacks some. This repertoire shows 500,000 or so clones, roughly 87% found once; its top ten account for about 0.75%. The record originates from a study of blood T cell repertoires in COVID-19. The gene calls are TRBV28 and TRBJ2-5; 7 bases fit TRBD1. This clonotype was sampled from a woman younger than 30 who had recovered from COVID-19. What was sequenced was PBMCs or T cells enriched from blood (not recorded which). CDR3 in DNA: TGTGCCAGCAGTTCACTCGACAGGGTAAGGGAGACCCAGTACTTC. Amino acids: CASSSLDRVRETQYF.